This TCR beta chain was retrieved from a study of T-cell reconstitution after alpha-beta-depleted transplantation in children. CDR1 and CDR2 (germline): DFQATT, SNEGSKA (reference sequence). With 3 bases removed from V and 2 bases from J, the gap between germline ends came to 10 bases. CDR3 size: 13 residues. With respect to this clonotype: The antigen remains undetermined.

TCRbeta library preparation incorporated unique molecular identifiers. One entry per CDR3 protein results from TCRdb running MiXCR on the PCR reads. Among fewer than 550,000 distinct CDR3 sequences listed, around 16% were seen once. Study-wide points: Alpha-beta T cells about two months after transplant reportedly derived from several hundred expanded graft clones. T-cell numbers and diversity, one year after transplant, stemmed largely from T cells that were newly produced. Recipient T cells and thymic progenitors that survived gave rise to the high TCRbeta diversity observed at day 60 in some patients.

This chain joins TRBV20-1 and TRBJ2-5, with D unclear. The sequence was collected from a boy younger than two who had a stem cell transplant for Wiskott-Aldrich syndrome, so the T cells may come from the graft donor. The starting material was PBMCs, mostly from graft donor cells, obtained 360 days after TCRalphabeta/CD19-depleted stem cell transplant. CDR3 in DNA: TGCAGTGCTAGGGGTCAAATACAAGAGACCCAGTACTTC. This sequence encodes CSARGQIQETQYF.